Detailed here is one T cell receptor (beta chain). This record belongs to a study of shared clonotypes between healthy human individuals. The assay was immunoSEQ multiplex PCR, and TCRdb's table has in-frame clones only and misses some. This sample has millions of clones, with around 94% found just once. Germline CDR1 is SGHNT and CDR2 is YYREEE (reference sequence). Trimming took 5 bases from V and 14 from J; bases not matched to a gene: 12. The CDR3 consists of 14 residues. Sequenced material: naive CD4+ T cells sorted from blood. Indicated subset: CD45RA+ positively selected. The V and J genes are TRBV5-4 and TRBJ2-3, with TRBD2 identical over 12 bases. This clonotype originated in a man aged 18 to 30 in good health. CDR3 nucleotides: TGTGCCAGCAGTATGTCTAGCGGGAGGGCCTCGTGGTATTTT. This sequence encodes CASSMSSGRASWYF.